This is a list of T cell receptor beta chains from one sample in a study of T cell responses to AZD1222 COVID-19 vaccine. The data were produced by immunoSEQ multiplex PCR, yet TCRdb's version contains in-frame clones alone and is incomplete. The sample yields over 100,000 clones, about 87% seen once. Specimen: peripheral blood, collected on day 0 of AZD1222 vaccination. The receptors originated from an adult in good health. The CDR3 runs from the conserved cysteine through the conserved F or W. The D gene is left open where the match is weak. Expanded clones are given a class, and other clones once, few, many or no size at all.

J,V,size,D,CDR3,DNA
TRBJ2-7,TRBV28,once,TRBD2,CASSFRGSGSYEQYF,TGTGCCAGCAGTTTCCGGGGTAGCGGGAGTTACGAGCAGTACTTC
TRBJ1-1,TRBV9,-,-,CASRDVRAYTEAFF,TGTGCCAGCAGAGACGTTAGGGCTTACACTGAAGCTTTCTTT
TRBJ1-5,TRBV21-1,-,-,CASTPGGGQPYNSNQPQHF,TGTGCCAGCACCCCCGGGGGGGGACAGCCTTATAATAGCAATCAGCCCCAGCATTTT
TRBJ2-7,TRBV6-5,-,-,CASSYSAHSSYEQYF,TGTGCCAGCAGTTACTCGGCCCACAGCTCCTACGAGCAGTACTTC
TRBJ1-3,TRBV10-3,-,-,CAISETEGLLGSGNTIYF,TGTGCCATCAGTGAGACCGAGGGACTGCTTGGATCTGGAAACACCATATATTTT
TRBJ2-6,TRBV30,many,TRBD2,CAWTSGSITGANVLTF,TGTGCCTGGACTAGCGGGAGTATCACTGGGGCCAACGTCCTGACTTTC
TRBJ1-1,TRBV28,-,-,CASRRGPNTEAFF,TGTGCCAGCAGGAGGGGACCGAACACTGAAGCTTTCTTT
TRBJ1-1,TRBV28,-,-,CASSAGQNTEAFF,TGTGCCAGCAGTGCAGGACAGAACACTGAAGCTTTCTTT
TRBJ2-2,TRBV5-1,-,-,CASSLAGARYNTGELFF,TGCGCCAGCAGCTTGGCCGGTGCGCGGTATAACACCGGGGAGCTGTTTTTT
TRBJ2-1,TRBV12-5,once,TRBD2,CASARRLAASYNEQFF,TGTGCTAGTGCCCGTAGACTAGCGGCCTCTTACAATGAGCAGTTCTTC
TRBJ2-3,TRBV7-6,once,TRBD2,CASSPGGANTDTQYF,TGTGCCAGCAGCCCGGGGGGAGCCAACACAGATACGCAGTATTTT
TRBJ1-6,TRBV5-6,-,-,CASSFSRDLLAYNSPLHF,TGTGCCAGCAGCTTTTCGCGTGACCTCCTTGCCTATAATTCACCCCTCCACTTT
TRBJ1-6,TRBV30,-,-,CAWRENRNSPLHF,TGTGCCTGGAGAGAGAACCGTAATTCACCCCTCCACTTT
TRBJ1-2,TRBV5-1,few,TRBD1,CASSFSTGAPGGYTF,TGCGCCAGCAGCTTCTCTACAGGGGCGCCGGGTGGCTACACCTTC
TRBJ1-5,TRBV19,-,TRBD1,CATKRRGGWSNQPQHF,TGTGCCACCAAAAGACGAGGGGGCTGGAGCAATCAGCCCCAGCATTTT
TRBJ1-4,TRBV3-1/TRBV3-2,-,TRBD1,CASSPDRTGSEKLFF,TGTGCCAGCAGCCCCGATCGGACAGGGAGCGAAAAACTGTTTTTT
TRBJ2-7,TRBV30,-,-,CAWSAYSAYEQYF,TGTGCCTGGAGTGCGTACAGTGCCTACGAGCAGTACTTC
TRBJ1-2,TRBV5-6,once,-,CASSLEIGTDSNYGYTF,TGTGCCAGCAGCTTGGAAATTGGGACGGATTCTAACTATGGCTACACCTTC
TRBJ2-5,TRBV11-2,-,TRBD1,CASSFGGTGGLGTQYF,TGTGCCAGCAGCTTCGGAGGGACAGGAGGTCTAGGGACCCAGTACTTC
TRBJ2-5,TRBV5-4,once,TRBD1,CASSPAVQGAGTQYF,TGTGCCAGCAGCCCCGCCGTACAGGGGGCAGGGACCCAGTACTTC
TRBJ2-7,TRBV7-3,once,TRBD2,CASSLQAGSEQYF,TGTGCCAGCAGCTTACAAGCGGGGTCCGAGCAGTACTTC
TRBJ2-2,TRBV7-6,few,TRBD1,CASSLPLRTGPNTGELFF,TGTGCCAGCAGCCTTCCCCTGCGGACAGGGCCAAACACCGGGGAGCTGTTTTTT
TRBJ2-1,TRBV20-1,-,TRBD1,CSASKGQGRIDEQFF,TGCAGTGCTAGTAAGGGACAGGGGCGGATTGATGAGCAGTTCTTC
TRBJ1-6,TRBV2,-,-,CASSERVSSYNSPLHF,TGTGCCAGCAGTGAACGGGTGAGCTCCTATAATTCACCCCTCCACTTT
TRBJ2-4,TRBV19,-,-,CASTHPPGDIQYF,TGTGCCAGTACTCATCCCCCAGGGGACATTCAGTACTTC
TRBJ2-3,TRBV18,-,-,CASSPPNLARGSDTQYF,TGTGCCAGCTCACCACCCAATCTGGCCCGAGGATCCGATACGCAGTATTTT
TRBJ2-7,TRBV6-6,-,TRBD1,CASSYGTGVYEQYF,TGTGCCAGCAGTTATGGGACAGGGGTTTACGAGCAGTACTTC
TRBJ1-5,TRBV28,-,-,CASSWTSNQPQHF,TGTGCCAGCAGTTGGACATCTAATCAGCCCCAGCATTTT
TRBJ1-1,TRBV5-1,-,-,CASSPQGTYTEAFF,TGCGCCAGCAGCCCCCAGGGGACCTACACTGAAGCTTTCTTT
TRBJ2-5,TRBV19,-,TRBD2,CASRAGGPGETQYF,TGTGCCAGCAGAGCGGGAGGGCCGGGGGAGACCCAGTACTTC
TRBJ1-2,TRBV13,-,-,CASSGGLLNYGYTF,TGTGCCAGCAGCGGGGGGCTCCTCAACTATGGCTACACCTTC
TRBJ1-1,TRBV6-5,-,-,CASSFWSGMNTEAFF,TGTGCCAGCAGTTTTTGGTCGGGGATGAACACTGAAGCTTTCTTT
TRBJ1-1,TRBV3-1/TRBV3-2,-,-,CASSQDPENTEAFF,TGTGCCAGCAGCCAAGACCCGGAGAACACTGAAGCTTTCTTT
TRBJ1-1,TRBV6-6,-,-,CASSYPDAEAFF,TGTGCCAGCAGTTACCCCGACGCTGAAGCTTTCTTT
TRBJ1-2,TRBV28,-,-,CASAQGSVRSYTF,TGTGCCAGCGCCCAGGGGAGCGTTCGGAGCTACACCTTC
TRBJ1-2,TRBV24-1,-,-,CATSDPGTNYGYTF,TGTGCCACCAGTGATCCCGGGACAAATTATGGCTACACCTTC
TRBJ2-6,TRBV5-1,-,-,CASSLAESSGANVLTF,TGCGCCAGCAGCTTGGCCGAGAGCTCTGGGGCCAACGTCCTGACTTTC
TRBJ2-1,TRBV6-4,-,TRBD1,CASSAQGAAYNEQFF,TGTGCCAGCAGCGCCCAGGGGGCCGCCTACAATGAGCAGTTCTTC
TRBJ1-1,TRBV5-4,-,TRBD1,CGYKGGSANTEAFF,TGTGGCTACAAAGGGGGCTCAGCGAACACTGAAGCTTTCTTT
TRBJ1-2,TRBV7-9,once,-,CASSLAEAGEKGYTF,TGTGCCAGCAGCTTAGCGGAGGCTGGCGAGAAAGGCTACACCTTC
TRBJ1-5,TRBV6-5,-,-,CASSYGQRGSNQPQHF,TGTGCCAGCAGTTACGGGCAGCGAGGGAGCAATCAGCCCCAGCATTTT